This TCR beta chain was identified in a study of T cell repertoires in cytomegalovirus infection. TCRdb called the reads again in MiXCR, with one record for every CDR3 protein. The sample shows hundreds of thousands of distinct CDR3 sequences, around 30% of them seen only once. Of note for this clonotype: Its antigen is not known.

CDR1 and CDR2 (germline): MGHDK, SYGVNS. V lost 6 bases, J lost 0 bases, and 9 bases lay in between. This CDR3 contains 13 residues. The specimen was cultured PBMCs, collected from culture after CMV antigen stimulation. This receptor was identified in a human donor in good health (CMV status not recorded). Some clones in this sample may be carry-over from other donors' samples. The gene calls are TRBV25-1 and TRBJ2-7; TRBD1 is a possible D gene (6 bases). The DNA for the CDR3 is TGTGCCAGCAGCACAGGGCCCTCCTACGAGCAGTACTTC. It translates to CASSTGPSYEQYF.